The rows below give T cell receptor beta chains drawn from one sample of a study of blood T cells in healthy people across ages. In TCRdb, the 5' RACE reads were re-called with MiXCR into one record per CDR3 protein. The sample holds more than 550,000 distinct CDR3 sequences, 22% seen once. Specimen: blood. These receptors were collected from a man in his 70s in good health. Each CDR3 is given with its conserved first and last residue. A D gene is named only where the DNA matches it firmly. Not all rows give a size; the values are once, few, many and, for expanded clones, a class.

D | size | J | V | DNA | CDR3
. | many | TRBJ2-5 | TRBV7-2 | TGTGCCAGCAGCCCTCAGCGAGAGACCCAGTACTTC | CASSPQRETQYF
TRBD2 | . | TRBJ2-3 | TRBV10-3 | TGTGCCATCAGTGAGTCGCGCCTAGCGGGGGCCACAGATACGCAGTATTTT | CAISESRLAGATDTQYF
TRBD2 | few | TRBJ2-3 | TRBV3-1 | TGTGCCAGCAGCCAAGACCCGACCCCAGCGGGAGTTGGACAGTATTTT | CASSQDPTPAGVGQYF
TRBD1 | few | TRBJ1-3 | TRBV7-8 | TGTGCCAGCAGCTTAAGTGACAGGGGGTTATCTGGAAACACCATATATTTT | CASSLSDRGLSGNTIYF
. | few | TRBJ1-5 | TRBV5-1 | TGCGCCAGCAGCCCGACTCCCGATCAGCCCCAGCATTTT | CASSPTPDQPQHF
. | few | TRBJ1-5 | TRBV5-1 | TGCGCCAGCAGCTACTACAGCGATAGCAATCAGCCCCAGCATTTT | CASSYYSDSNQPQHF
. | few | TRBJ2-4 | TRBV4-2 | TGTGCCAGCAGCCAAGAGGTGCGGTCTGCGGCCAAAAACATTCAGTACTTC | CASSQEVRSAAKNIQYF
TRBD1 | . | TRBJ2-3 | TRBV29-1 | TGCAGCGTTAGGACAGGGGTCGCGGCAGATACGCAGTATTTT | CSVRTGVAADTQYF
. | few | TRBJ2-3 | TRBV27 | TGTGCCAGCCGGTCGACTAGATCAGATACGCAGTATTTT | CASRSTRSDTQYF
. | . | TRBJ2-5 | TRBV20-1 | TGCAGTGTTCCGCCGTCAAGGGGGTTGGAGACCCAGTACTTC | CSVPPSRGLETQYF
. | . | TRBJ2-3 | TRBV10-3 | TGTGCCATCAGCAAGGGACACCTGACATCCACAGATACGCAGTATTTT | CAISKGHLTSTDTQYF
. | . | TRBJ1-1 | TRBV20-1 | TGCAGTGCCCCCGGTGTGAACACTGAAGCTTTCTTT | CSAPGVNTEAFF
TRBD2 | few | TRBJ2-5 | TRBV15 | TGTGCCACCAGCAGAGATCTAACGGCTAGCGGGGGGGAGACCCAGTACTTC | CATSRDLTASGGETQYF
. | . | TRBJ1-5 | TRBV2 | TGTGCCAGCAGTGCAGGGAAAAGCCAGCCCCAGCATTTT | CASSAGKSQPQHF
. | many | TRBJ2-2 | TRBV7-2 | TGTGCCAGCAGCACGAACACCGGGGAGCTGTTTTTT | CASSTNTGELFF
TRBD2 | few | TRBJ2-1 | TRBV9 | TGTGCCAGCAGCGTAGCGCCGTTACTAGCGGGAGCCTCAAATGAGCAGTTCTTC | CASSVAPLLAGASNEQFF
. | . | TRBJ2-4 | TRBV7-2 | TGTGCCAGCAGCTTGGAGGGGCTGTACATTCAGTACTTC | CASSLEGLYIQYF
. | . | TRBJ1-1 | TRBV30 | TGTGCCTGGAGTGTAATGGCGGGGGGTGAAGCTTTCTTT | CAWSVMAGGEAFF
TRBD2 | few | TRBJ2-1 | TRBV24-1 | TGTGCCACCAGTGAGTCCGCAGCGGGAGGTTCCAATGAGCAGTTCTTC | CATSESAAGGSNEQFF
. | . | TRBJ1-2 | TRBV12-3/TRBV12-4 | TGTGCCAGCAACCCGGGAGGCGACTATGGCTACACCTTC | CASNPGGDYGYTF
. | once | TRBJ1-1 | TRBV7-2 | TGTGCCAGCACCCAACCTGGGGGGTACACTGAAGCTTTCTTT | CASTQPGGYTEAFF
. | . | TRBJ2-3 | TRBV25-1 | TGTGCCAGCAGTGAGACAGTTGGAAGAACAGATACGCAGTATTTT | CASSETVGRTDTQYF
. | . | TRBJ2-1 | TRBV7-2 | TGTGCCAGCAGTTTACACCCGAGCTCCTACAATGAGCAGTTCTTC | CASSLHPSSYNEQFF
TRBD1 | . | TRBJ2-5 | TRBV18 | TGTGCCAGCTCACCACCGGCCGGACAGGGTGTTCTAGAGGCCCAGTACTTC | CASSPPAGQGVLEAQYF
. | . | TRBJ2-1 | TRBV29-1 | TGCAGCGCGGAGGGCCCTTCTCCCAATGAGCAGTTCTTC | CSAEGPSPNEQFF
. | few | TRBJ1-5 | TRBV19 | TGTGCCAGTAGTCAGGTTAGCAATCAGCCCCAGCATTTT | CASSQVSNQPQHF
. | . | TRBJ1-2 | TRBV7-9 | TGTGCCAGCAGCTTAGTTGGCAGGATTAACTATGGCTACACCTTC | CASSLVGRINYGYTF